The present T cell receptor (beta chain) was sequenced within a study of neurological immune-mediated disorders. In TCRdb, the 5' RACE reads were re-called with MiXCR into one record per CDR3 protein. Of tens of thousands of distinct CDR3 sequences listed, about 24% are singletons. As for time point: technical triplicate 2. J gave up 2 bases and V 4 bases, and 14 bases lay outside the gene matches. Germline loops: CDR1 WSHSY, CDR2 SAAADI. The CDR3 runs to 17 residues. The material sequenced was PBMCs. The TCR was taken from a man aged 55 to 70 with HTLV-1-associated myelopathy (HAM/TSP). The rearrangement joins TRBV10-2 to TRBJ2-7, with TRBD1 identical over 7 bases. DNA for the CDR3: TGCGCCAGCAGTGTTAGTGGGTCCGGGACAGCCGCCTACGAGCAGTACTTC. It translates to CASSVSGSGTAAYEQYF.